This entry lists 14 T cell receptor beta chains sequenced from one sample in a study of cytomegalovirus exposure and HLA in healthy donors. The PCR contained 60 Vbeta and 13 Jbeta primers. Generated by immunoSEQ multiplex PCR, the TCRdb table keeps only in-frame clones and is missing some. The repertoire holds roughly 110,000 clones, around 77% seen once, with under 5% in the top ten. Input material: PBMCs. These receptors came from a male donor in good health and CMV-seronegative.

The chain carries TRBV5-1 and TRBJ2-5, with TRBD1 matching over 7 bases. The CDR3 extends over 15 amino acids. V shed 4 bases and J 1 base; nucleotides not matched to a gene: 7. The germline CDR1 and CDR2 sequences are SGHRS and YFSETQ. The CDR3 nucleotides read TGCGCCAGCAGCACCGGGACAGTACTCCAAGAGACCCAGTACTTC. As protein: CASSTGTVLQETQYF. Using reference TRBV5-1 and TRBJ2-5 for the parts outside the CDR3, the full variable domain is KAGVTQTPRYLIKTRGQQVTLSCSPISGHRSVSWYQQTPGQGLQFLFEYFSETQRNKGNFPGRFSGRQFSNSRSEMNVSTLELGDSALYLCASSTGTVLQETQYFGPGTRLLVL.

This clone was found once. V is TRBV7-2 and J is TRBJ2-7; tentative D call: TRBD1 (6 bases). CDR1 and CDR2 (germline): SGHTA, FQGNSA. The CDR3 has 14 amino acids. Trimming left V 6 bases short and J 0 bases short, with 12 bases between. DNA of the CDR3: TGTGCCAGCAGGCAACCAGGGGCCTCCTACGAGCAGTACTTC. It yields the protein CASRQPGASYEQYF.

The chain combines TRBV6-1 with TRBJ2-1, with 7 bases identical to TRBD2. CDR1 is MNHNS, CDR2 SASEGT, per germline. The J segment lost 3 bases and the V segment lost 2 bases, leaving 4 bases of the junction unmatched. CDR3 length: 15 amino acids. The CDR3 here is CASSEIAGFYNEQFF. DNA of the CDR3: TGTGCCAGCAGTGAAATAGCGGGTTTCTACAATGAGCAGTTCTTC.

This clone was found once. J is TRBJ2-3 and V is TRBV21-1; the D call in the table, TRBD2, was not verified against the DNA. TRBV21-1 is labeled a pseudogene. The CDR3 sequence is 18 residues long. CDR3: CASSKGRVEREDADTQYF. The CDR3 DNA is TGTGCCAGCAGCAAAGGACGGGTCGAGCGGGAGGACGCGGATACGCAGTATTTT.

The J gene is TRBJ2-1, the V gene TRBV7-8; 7 bases agree with TRBD2. CDR3 length equals 12 residues. The ends lost 0 bases at V and 15 bases at J; junction bases unmatched: 5. CDR1 and CDR2 from the germline V gene are SGHVS and FQNEAQ. CDR3 coding DNA: TGTGCCAGCAGCTTAGCGAGCGGGGTAGGGTTCTTC. Translated, it gives CASSLASGVGFF.

V usage is TRBV19 and J usage is TRBJ1-5; weak D call: TRBD1 (5 bases). This CDR3 region has 15 residues. Germline CDR1 is LNHDA and CDR2 is SQIVND (reference sequence). V shed 10 bases and J shed 1 base, with 17 bases lying between them. CDR3 in DNA: TGTGCCACTTGCCCGGAGGGGTTGAGCAATCAGCCCCAGCATTTT. Translated: CATCPEGLSNQPQHF.

The chain carries TRBV5-1 and TRBJ1-1; D might be TRBD1 (6 bases). The CDR3 is 13 amino acids. V lost 7 bases and J lost 0, with 10 bases in between. Germline V gene data show CDR1 as SGHRS and CDR2 as YFSETQ. The CDR3 protein is CASGQGLNTEAFF. The CDR3 nucleotides read TGCGCCAGCGGTCAGGGGCTGAACACTGAAGCTTTCTTT.

This sequence joins TRBV5-1 and TRBJ2-5; 7 bases agree with TRBD2. CDR1 and CDR2 (germline): SGHRS, YFSETQ. The CDR3 totals 13 residues. Unmatched junction bases numbered 5, after V lost 4 bases and J lost 5 bases. The CDR3 is CASSPREGETQYF. The CDR3 nucleotides read TGCGCCAGCAGCCCCAGGGAGGGCGAGACCCAGTACTTC. Supplemented by reference TRBV5-1 and TRBJ2-5, the full variable domain reads KAGVTQTPRYLIKTRGQQVTLSCSPISGHRSVSWYQQTPGQGLQFLFEYFSETQRNKGNFPGRFSGRQFSNSRSEMNVSTLELGDSALYLCASSPREGETQYFGPGTRLLVL.

This chain uses TRBV7-8 with TRBJ2-1; 7 bases are a match to TRBD2. Germline V CDR1 and CDR2: SGHVS, FQNEAQ. This CDR3 has 15 residues. V lost 5 bases, J lost 4 bases, and 8 bases stayed unmatched. The CDR3 DNA reads as TGTGCCAGCAGCCAGCGGGACGCTACTTACAATGAGCAGTTCTTC. It encodes CASSQRDATYNEQFF.

This chain connects TRBV2 to TRBJ2-7; 7 nucleotides align to TRBD2. Germline CDR1 is SNHLY and CDR2 is FYNNEI. The CDR3 has 15 amino acids. J gave up 2 bases and V 2 bases, and 6 bases lay outside the gene matches. The CDR3 protein is CASSEPSGAPYEQYF. The CDR3 DNA is TGTGCCAGCAGTGAACCTAGCGGAGCACCCTACGAGCAGTACTTC.

The chain links TRBV5-4 to TRBJ2-7, with 12 bases identical to TRBD2. Germline V gives CDR1 SGHNT, CDR2 YYREEE (reference sequence). The CDR3 is 15 amino acids. The J segment lost 7 bases and the V segment lost 4 bases, leaving 9 bases of the junction unmatched. Here the CDR3 reads CASSVSSGRAREQYF. The CDR3 DNA sequence: TGTGCCAGCAGCGTCTCTAGCGGGAGGGCCCGGGAGCAGTACTTC.

The chain carries TRBV28 and TRBJ2-1; D may be TRBD2 (6 bases). V lost 6 bases, J lost 0 bases, and 12 bases lay in between. Germline V gene data show CDR1 as MDHEN and CDR2 as SYDVKM. This CDR3 has 15 residues. CDR3 in amino acids: CASSPGGNSYNEQFF. CDR3 coding DNA: TGTGCCAGCAGCCCCGGGGGTAACTCCTACAATGAGCAGTTCTTC.

The chain recombines TRBV5-5 with TRBJ1-1; unclear D gene. Germline-derived CDR1 and CDR2 are SGHKS and YYEKEE (reference sequence). This CDR3 is 12 amino acids long. Between the trimmed V and J ends, which lost 4 bases and 4 bases, there was a span of 8 bases. In nucleotides, the CDR3 is TGTGCCAGCAGCGTGGACTCCACTGAAGCTTTCTTT. This codes for CASSVDSTEAFF.

This clone has only one observation. The V call is TRBV19, the J call TRBJ1-5; weak D call: TRBD1 (6 bases). V was pared by 5 bases and J by 7 bases, with 15 bases between. Germline V gene sequence: CDR1 LNHDA, CDR2 SQIVND (reference sequence). This CDR3 region has 14 residues. CDR3 sequence: CASSETGLGQPQHF. In nucleotides, the CDR3 is TGTGCCAGTAGTGAAACAGGGTTGGGGCAGCCCCAGCATTTT. Using reference TRBV19 and TRBJ1-5 for the parts outside the CDR3, the full variable domain is DGGITQSPKYLFRKEGQNVTLSCEQNLNHDAMYWYRQDPGQGLRLIYYSQIVNDFQKGDIAEGYSVSREKKESFPLTVTSAQKNPTAFYLCASSETGLGQPQHFGDGTRLSIL.